The 29 T cell receptor beta chains in this list originate from one sample, sequenced in a study of T cells in Graves' hyperthyroidism and ophthalmopathy. TCR beta CDR3 sequences were amplified from RNA transcripts. HTBI primers were used for first-round RT-PCR of the TCR CDR3. MiXCR, run by TCRdb on the multiplex PCR reads, gives a single entry per CDR3 protein. The sample has around 280,000 distinct CDR3 sequences, 12% to 15% seen once. Sequenced: blood. Every receptor here comes from a woman aged 40-49 years with Graves' hyperthyroidism.

This clonotype occurred many times. The J gene is TRBJ1-1, the V gene TRBV5-6, with no clear D. The CDR3 extends over 11 amino acids. The V end was cut by 2 bases, the J end by 6 bases, with 5 bases between. Germline V gene lookup returns CDR1 SGHDT and CDR2 YYEEEE. The CDR3 DNA is TGTGCCAGCAGCTTTCAGGCTGAAGCTTTCTTT. Translation gives CASSFQAEAFF.

This clonotype was recorded many times. The chain employs TRBV10-3 and TRBJ1-1; D remains ambiguous. V gave up 8 bases and J gave up 1 base, with 11 bases separating them. The germline gives CDR1 ENHRY, CDR2 SYGVKD. CDR3 size: 13 residues. This chain's CDR3 is CAIAGWRNTEAFF. The CDR3, as DNA: TGTGCCATCGCGGGGTGGAGGAACACTGAAGCTTTCTTT.

This clonotype was seen many times. The chain joins TRBV3-1 to TRBJ2-1; D assignment may be TRBD1 or TRBD2 (5 bases each). V lost 4 bases and J lost 12, with 25 bases in between. There are 16 residues in the CDR3. Germline assignment: CDR1 LGHDT and CDR2 YNNKEL (reference sequence). CDR3 bases: TGTGCCAGCAGCCTCAGACGAGGGGCCAATAAGAGCCGGCAGTTCTTC. Encoded protein: CASSLRRGANKSRQFF.

This clonotype was counted only a few times. This chain uses TRBV28 with TRBJ2-3, with 9 nucleotides matching TRBD2. After removal of 5 bases from V and 2 bases from J, the junction contained 8 bases not matched to a gene. The CDR3 is made up of 16 amino acids. The germline CDR1 and CDR2 sequences are MDHEN and SYDVKM. The CDR3 sequence is CASSLPTSGITDTQYF. In DNA, the CDR3 is TGTGCCAGCAGTCTACCGACTAGCGGTATCACAGATACGCAGTATTTT.

This clonotype has at least ten counts. The CDR3 region is CASTPRGLNTEAFF. CDR3 DNA sequence: TGTGCCAGCACCCCTCGGGGCTTGAACACTGAAGCTTTCTTT. V gene TRBV3-1 combines with J gene TRBJ1-1; weak D call: TRBD1 (5 bases). Trimming took 7 bases from V and 0 from J, leaving 12 bases between them. The CDR3 covers 14 residues. Per germline, CDR1 LGHDT and CDR2 YNNKEL (reference sequence).

In this sample, this clonotype turned up many times. The chain recombines TRBV5-4 with TRBJ2-7; 11 nucleotides align to TRBD2. V gave up 4 bases and J gave up 5 bases; unmatched junction bases: 26. This CDR3 spans 21 amino acids. Germline V lookup: CDR1 SGHNT, CDR2 YYREEE (reference sequence). The CDR3 region has the DNA TGTGCCAGCAGCGGGCAGGGTCGGGGCACTGAGATAGCGGGAGGGCCCCACGAGCAGTACTTC. Residues: CASSGQGRGTEIAGGPHEQYF.

V gene TRBV28 combines with J gene TRBJ1-1, with 7 bases aligning to TRBD1. The length of the CDR3 is 14 residues. With 6 bases clipped from V and 2 bases from J, the junction kept 6 bases outside the gene matches. CDR1 MDHEN and CDR2 SYDVKM come from the germline V gene. Here the CDR3 DNA reads TGTGCCAGCAGAGGCGGGACAGTTAACACTGAAGCTTTCTTT. It yields the protein CASRGGTVNTEAFF.

This clonotype has at least ten counts. The chain employs TRBV6-2 or TRBV6-3 and TRBJ1-4; no firm D call. There are 13 residues in the CDR3. Between the trimmed V and J ends, which lost 8 bases and 7 bases, there was a span of 14 bases. The V gene's germline CDR1 is MNHEY and CDR2 SVGEGT. The CDR3: CASEGSLGEKLFF. CDR3 sequence (DNA): TGTGCCAGCGAAGGGAGTCTGGGTGAAAAACTGTTTTTT.

At least ten counts were recorded for this clonotype. The chain recombines TRBV6-1 with TRBJ2-3, with D unclear. The CDR3 runs to 15 residues. Germline V lookup: CDR1 MNHNS, CDR2 SASEGT. V was cut by 1 base and J by 4 bases, with 12 bases left in between. CDR3: CASSEGLSGPDTQYF. The CDR3 coding sequence is TGTGCCAGCAGTGAAGGTTTATCGGGCCCAGATACGCAGTATTTT.

This clonotype was observed a handful of times. This chain uses TRBV12-3 or TRBV12-4 with TRBJ2-2; D possibly corresponds to TRBD2 (5 bases). This CDR3 region has 15 residues. Trimming pared 7 bases from V and 2 bases from J, leaving 14 bases between. The CDR3 is CASIDGGINTGELFF. The CDR3 region has the DNA TGTGCCAGCATCGACGGAGGTATAAACACCGGGGAGCTGTTTTTT.

This chain uses TRBV10-2 with TRBJ2-7; perhaps TRBD1 as D (6 bases). The CDR3 is 15 amino acids. V lost 10 bases and J lost 0, with 19 bases in between. Germline V lookup: CDR1 WSHSY, CDR2 SAAADI. CDR3 sequence reads: CATQRPGAFSYEQYF. The CDR3 DNA follows: TGCGCCACCCAGAGACCAGGGGCCTTCTCCTACGAGCAGTACTTC.

Points on this clonotype: A much bigger clone sits one base away, suggesting this may be a read error. The chain combines TRBV15 with TRBJ2-5, with 7 bases aligning to TRBD1. Germline loops: CDR1 LNHNV, CDR2 YYDKDF (reference sequence). This CDR3 is 15 amino acids long. The V segment lost 0 bases and the J segment 2 bases; nucleotides outside the gene matches: 3. The CDR3 DNA reads as TGTGCCACCAGCAGAGACTTGGGACAGCAAGAGACCCAGTACTTC. Translating it yields CATSRDLGQQETQYF.

This clonotype showed up many times. The CDR3 here is CASSYAGGSTEAFF. In DNA, the CDR3 is TGTGCCAGCAGTTACGCAGGGGGCTCCACTGAAGCTTTCTTT. The chain joins TRBV6-1 to TRBJ1-1, with TRBD1 matching over 8 bases. Germline values: CDR1 MNHNS, CDR2 SASEGT. The CDR3 contains 14 residues. Trimming removed 5 bases from V and 4 bases from J; junction bases left unmatched: 6.

The J gene is TRBJ1-2, the V gene TRBV28, with a possible D match to TRBD1 (6 bases). The CDR3 is 14 residues long. The germline V gene encodes CDR1 MDHEN and CDR2 SYDVKM. The V and J ends lost 6 bases and 0 bases respectively, with 11 bases between them. DNA of the CDR3: TGTGCCAGCAGATTAGGGGGAACTAACTATGGCTACACCTTC. Protein product: CASRLGGTNYGYTF.

This clonotype occurred many times. V gene TRBV11-2 combines with J gene TRBJ2-2; D possibly corresponds to TRBD2 (5 bases). CDR1 SGHAT and CDR2 FQNNGV come from the germline V gene. The CDR3 has 16 residues. Trimming shortened V by 4 bases and J by 6 bases, and 18 bases separated the two germline ends. CDR3 protein: CASSSLAQHVAGELFF. The CDR3 nucleotides read TGTGCCAGCAGCTCGCTAGCCCAACACGTTGCCGGGGAGCTGTTTTTT.

This clonotype showed up many times. The chain combines TRBV12-5 with TRBJ2-3; 9 bases map to TRBD1. The germline V gene has CDR1 LGHNT and CDR2 FRNRAP. This CDR3 spans 15 amino acids. The ends lost 5 bases at V and 3 bases at J; junction bases unmatched: 6. As DNA, the CDR3 is TGTGCTAGTGGTCCCGCCGGGACAGGGACAGATACGCAGTATTTT. This sequence encodes CASGPAGTGTDTQYF.

The V and J genes are TRBV4-1 and TRBJ2-7, with a tentative D call TRBD1 (6 bases). The CDR3 spans 15 residues. Germline V gene sequence: CDR1 MGHRA, CDR2 YSYEKL. The V end was cut by 2 bases, the J end by 0 bases, with 11 bases between. CDR3 loop: CASSQHTGSSYEQYF. DNA of the CDR3: TGCGCCAGCAGCCAACATACAGGGAGCTCCTACGAGCAGTACTTC.

There are many counts of this clonotype. The chain is built from TRBV18 and TRBJ1-2; D may be TRBD1 (5 bases). There are 14 residues in the CDR3. The V and J ends lost 3 bases and 7 bases respectively, with 15 bases between them. From germline, CDR1 is KGHSH and CDR2 LQKENI. CDR3 coding DNA: TGTGCCAGCTCACCGACAGTGCTTCAGGGTGGCTACACCTTC. It encodes CASSPTVLQGGYTF.

This chain joins TRBV5-4 and TRBJ2-1; D gene ambiguous. This CDR3 is built from 13 residues. Germline CDR1 is SGHNT and CDR2 is YYREEE (reference sequence). Trimming pared 2 bases from V and 5 bases from J, leaving 8 bases between. The CDR3 DNA sequence: TGTGCCAGCAGCTTTGTACGGAACAATGAGCAGTTCTTC. Translation gives CASSFVRNNEQFF.

This clonotype was seen only a few times. The chain links TRBV29-1 to TRBJ1-1, with TRBD1 matching over 7 bases. V shed 3 bases and J 1 base; nucleotides not matched to a gene: 5. Germline CDR1 is SQVTM and CDR2 is ANQGSEA. CDR3 length equals 14 residues. The CDR3 is CSVDEGQPNTEAFF. The CDR3 nucleotides read TGCAGCGTTGACGAGGGACAGCCGAACACTGAAGCTTTCTTT.

This clonotype was found many times. V is TRBV6-1 and J is TRBJ2-5; D is possibly TRBD2 (6 bases). The CDR3 length is 16 residues. V was trimmed by 6 bases and J by 5 bases, leaving 22 bases between them. In germline, CDR1 is MNHNS, CDR2 SASEGT. The CDR3 here is CASSDAGTDTRETQYF. DNA for the CDR3: TGTGCCAGCAGCGATGCGGGAACTGACACTAGGGAGACCCAGTACTTC.

The chain carries TRBV30 and TRBJ2-3; no definite D call. This CDR3 region has 15 residues. Germline V gene sequence: CDR1 GTSNPN, CDR2 SVGIG (reference sequence). The V end lost 0 bases, the J end lost 3 bases, and 13 bases lay between the germline ends. CDR3 coding DNA: TGTGCCTGGAGTGTAGGGCAGGAGTGGACAGATACGCAGTATTTT. Protein: CAWSVGQEWTDTQYF.

This clonotype was counted ten times or more. The DNA for the CDR3 is TGTGCCACCAGCAGAGTTCCCCCCCCCACCGGCAATGAGCAGTTCTTC. Translating gives CATSRVPPPTGNEQFF. The V call is TRBV15, the J call TRBJ2-1; D not resolved. CDR3 length: 16 amino acids. V lost 1 base to trimming and J lost 6 bases, with 16 bases between them. Germline CDR1 and CDR2: LNHNV and YYDKDF (reference sequence).

This clonotype was detected ten times or more. The chain links TRBV7-8 to TRBJ1-1; D unclear. Germline V gene data show CDR1 as SGHVS and CDR2 as FQNEAQ. This CDR3 comprises 14 residues. V lost 4 bases and J 2 bases, leaving 11 bases between the germline ends. The DNA for the CDR3 is TGTGCCAGCAGCTGGACCTCCGGAAACACTGAAGCTTTCTTT. Translated: CASSWTSGNTEAFF.

This clonotype was counted many times. The V and J genes are TRBV12-3 or TRBV12-4 and TRBJ1-2; perhaps TRBD1 as D (6 bases). CDR3 length: 13 amino acids. V shed 5 bases and J shed 6 bases, with 13 bases lying between them. Here the CDR3 DNA reads TGTGCCAGCAGTATCAGGGGACGCCATGGCTACACCTTC. Protein product: CASSIRGRHGYTF.

This chain links TRBV27 with TRBJ2-1, with D tentatively TRBD2 (5 bases). The germline V gene encodes CDR1 MNHEY and CDR2 SMNVEV (reference sequence). The CDR3 contains 16 residues. Deletions cut 5 bases from V and 5 bases from J, with 19 bases between. The CDR3 DNA sequence: TGTGCCAGCAGTATGACTACCAGCTACTTAAACAATGAGCAGTTCTTC. Translated: CASSMTTSYLNNEQFF.

This clonotype was seen repeatedly, ten times or more. The V and J genes are TRBV3-1 and TRBJ2-7; 10 bases align to TRBD1. Losses at the gene ends were 2 bases for V and 7 bases for J; bases not matched to a gene: 5. The germline CDR1 and CDR2 sequences are LGHDT and YNNKEL (reference sequence). The CDR3 runs 14 residues. CDR3 loop: CASSQRDRGMEQYF. In DNA form, the CDR3 reads TGTGCCAGCAGCCAACGGGACAGGGGAATGGAGCAGTACTTC.

This chain uses TRBV19 with TRBJ2-1, with 12 bases lining up with TRBD2. V gave up 5 bases and J gave up 4 bases; unmatched junction bases: 9. The V gene's germline CDR1 is LNHDA and CDR2 SQIVND (reference sequence). This CDR3 spans 17 amino acids. The CDR3 sequence is CASSFRPSGRAYNEQFF. DNA for the CDR3: TGTGCCAGTAGTTTCAGACCTAGCGGGAGGGCATACAATGAGCAGTTCTTC.

The chain links TRBV20-1 to TRBJ1-2; 9 bases map to TRBD1. Germline V CDR1 and CDR2: DFQATT, SNEGSKA (reference sequence). The J segment lost 4 bases and the V segment lost 6 bases, leaving 3 bases of the junction unmatched. The CDR3 is made up of 12 amino acids. The CDR3 spells CSALGQGYGYTF. CDR3 DNA: TGCAGTGCCCTGGGACAGGGCTATGGCTACACCTTC.